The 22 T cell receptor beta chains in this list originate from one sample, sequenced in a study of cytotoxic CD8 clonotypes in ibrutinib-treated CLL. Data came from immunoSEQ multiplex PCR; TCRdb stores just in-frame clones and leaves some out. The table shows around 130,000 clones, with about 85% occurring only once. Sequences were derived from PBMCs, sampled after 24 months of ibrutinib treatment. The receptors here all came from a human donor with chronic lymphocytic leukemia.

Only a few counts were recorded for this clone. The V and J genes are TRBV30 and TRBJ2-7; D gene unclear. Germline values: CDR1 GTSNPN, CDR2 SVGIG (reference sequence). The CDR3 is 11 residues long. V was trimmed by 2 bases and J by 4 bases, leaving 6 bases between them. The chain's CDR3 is CAWSNSYEQYF. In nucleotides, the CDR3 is TGTGCCTGGAGTAATTCGTACGAGCAGTACTTC.

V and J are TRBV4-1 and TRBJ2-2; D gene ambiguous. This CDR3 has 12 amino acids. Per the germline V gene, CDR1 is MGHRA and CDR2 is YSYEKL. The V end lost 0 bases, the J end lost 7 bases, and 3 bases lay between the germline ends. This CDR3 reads CASSQDGGELFF. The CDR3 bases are TGCGCCAGCAGCCAAGATGGCGGGGAGCTGTTTTTT.

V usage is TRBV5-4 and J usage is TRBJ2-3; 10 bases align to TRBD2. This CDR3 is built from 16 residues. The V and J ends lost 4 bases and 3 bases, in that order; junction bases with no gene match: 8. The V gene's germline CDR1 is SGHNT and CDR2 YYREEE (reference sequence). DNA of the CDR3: TGTGCCAGCAGCCCGAGCGGGGGGGTGTGGACAGATACGCAGTATTTT. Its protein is CASSPSGGVWTDTQYF.

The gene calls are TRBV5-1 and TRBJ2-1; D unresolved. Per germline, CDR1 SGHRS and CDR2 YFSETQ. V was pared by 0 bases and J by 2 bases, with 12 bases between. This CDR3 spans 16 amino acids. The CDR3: CASSLGRIHTYNEQFF. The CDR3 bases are TGCGCCAGCAGCTTGGGGCGGATCCATACCTACAATGAGCAGTTCTTC.

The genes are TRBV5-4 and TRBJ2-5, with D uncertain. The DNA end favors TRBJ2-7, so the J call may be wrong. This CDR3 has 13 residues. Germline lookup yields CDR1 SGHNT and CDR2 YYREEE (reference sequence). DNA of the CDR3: TGTGCCAGCAGCAAAAAGGATTCCTACGAGCAGTACTTC. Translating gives CASSKKDSYEQYF.

The CDR3 DNA reads TGTGCCTGGAGCTCGGGACTAATACAAGAGACCCAGTACTTC. Amino acids: CAWSSGLIQETQYF. The V gene is TRBV30, the J gene TRBJ2-5; 7 bases are shared with TRBD2. Germline V lookup: CDR1 GTSNPN, CDR2 SVGIG (reference sequence). V shed 3 bases and J 2 bases; nucleotides not matched to a gene: 6. The CDR3 extends over 14 amino acids.

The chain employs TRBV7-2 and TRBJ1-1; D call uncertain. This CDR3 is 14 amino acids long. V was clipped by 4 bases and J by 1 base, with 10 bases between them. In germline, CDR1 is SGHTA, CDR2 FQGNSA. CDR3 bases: TGTGCCAGCAGCTCTTTCGGAGGGAACACTGAAGCTTTCTTT. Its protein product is CASSSFGGNTEAFF. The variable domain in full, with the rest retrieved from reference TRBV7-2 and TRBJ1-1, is GAGVSQSPSNKVTEKGKDVELRCDPISGHTALYWYRQSLGQGLEFLIYFQGNSAPDKSGLPSDRFSAERTGGSVSTLTIQRTQQEDSAVYLCASSSFGGNTEAFFGQGTRLTVV.

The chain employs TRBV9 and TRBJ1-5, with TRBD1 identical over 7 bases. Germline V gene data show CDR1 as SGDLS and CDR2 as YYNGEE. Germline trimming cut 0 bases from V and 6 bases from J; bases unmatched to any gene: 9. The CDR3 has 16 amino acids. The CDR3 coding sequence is TGTGCCAGCAGCGTAGACGGGCAGGGGGTAAGTCAGCCCCAGCATTTT. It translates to CASSVDGQGVSQPQHF.

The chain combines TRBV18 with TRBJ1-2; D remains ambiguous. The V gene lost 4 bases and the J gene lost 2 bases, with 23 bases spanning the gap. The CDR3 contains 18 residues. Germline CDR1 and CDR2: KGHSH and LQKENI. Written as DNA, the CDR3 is TGTGCCAGCTCACTCCAGCCCCCCGGGAACCCCTTGAACTATGGCTACACCTTC. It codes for CASSLQPPGNPLNYGYTF.

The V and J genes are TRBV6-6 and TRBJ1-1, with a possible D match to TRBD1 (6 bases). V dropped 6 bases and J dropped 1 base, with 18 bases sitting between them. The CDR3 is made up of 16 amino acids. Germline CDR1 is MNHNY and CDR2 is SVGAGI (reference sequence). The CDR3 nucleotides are TGTGCCAGCAGGCCAGGGGAAGGTTACGCGAACACTGAAGCTTTCTTT. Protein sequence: CASRPGEGYANTEAFF.

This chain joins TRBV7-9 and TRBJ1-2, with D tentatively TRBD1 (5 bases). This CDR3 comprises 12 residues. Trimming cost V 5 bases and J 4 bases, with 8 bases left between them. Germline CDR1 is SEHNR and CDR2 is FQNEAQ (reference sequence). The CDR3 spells CASSGTSYGYTF. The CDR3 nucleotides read TGTGCCAGCAGCGGGACCTCCTATGGCTACACCTTC.

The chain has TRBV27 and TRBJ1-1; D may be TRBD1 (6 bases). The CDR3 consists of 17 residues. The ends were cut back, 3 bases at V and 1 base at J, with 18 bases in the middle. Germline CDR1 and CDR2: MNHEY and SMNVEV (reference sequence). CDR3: CASSLDGVRGKNTEAFF. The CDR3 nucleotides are TGTGCCAGCAGTTTGGACGGGGTGAGGGGGAAGAACACTGAAGCTTTCTTT.

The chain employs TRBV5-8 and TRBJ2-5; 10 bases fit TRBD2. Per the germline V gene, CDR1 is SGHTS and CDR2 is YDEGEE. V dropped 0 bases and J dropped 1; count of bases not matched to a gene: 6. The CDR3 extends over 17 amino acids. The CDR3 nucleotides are TGTGCCAGCAGCTTGGTAATAGCGGGGGGCCGCCAAGAGACCCAGTACTTC. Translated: CASSLVIAGGRQETQYF.

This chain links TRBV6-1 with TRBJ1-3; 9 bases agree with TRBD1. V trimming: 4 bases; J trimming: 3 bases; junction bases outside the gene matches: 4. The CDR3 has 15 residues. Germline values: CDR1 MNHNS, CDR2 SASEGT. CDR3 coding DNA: TGTGCCAGCAGTGGCGGGACAGGGTTTGGAAACACCATATATTTT. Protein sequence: CASSGGTGFGNTIYF.

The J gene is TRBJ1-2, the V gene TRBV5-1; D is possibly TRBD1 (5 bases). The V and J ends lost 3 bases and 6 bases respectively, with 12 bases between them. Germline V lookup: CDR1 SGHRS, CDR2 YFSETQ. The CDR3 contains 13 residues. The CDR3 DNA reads TGCGCCAGCAGCTCACCACAGGTCCATGGCTACACCTTC. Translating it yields CASSSPQVHGYTF. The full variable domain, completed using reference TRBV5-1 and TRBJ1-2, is KAGVTQTPRYLIKTRGQQVTLSCSPISGHRSVSWYQQTPGQGLQFLFEYFSETQRNKGNFPGRFSGRQFSNSRSEMNVSTLELGDSALYLCASSSPQVHGYTFGSGTRLTVV.

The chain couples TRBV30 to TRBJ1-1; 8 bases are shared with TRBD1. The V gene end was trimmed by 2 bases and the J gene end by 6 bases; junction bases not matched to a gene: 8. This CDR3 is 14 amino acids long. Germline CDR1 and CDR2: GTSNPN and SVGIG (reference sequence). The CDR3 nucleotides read TGTGCCTGGAGTAGCGGCAGGGGGCATTCTGAAGCTTTCTTT. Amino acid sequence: CAWSSGRGHSEAFF.

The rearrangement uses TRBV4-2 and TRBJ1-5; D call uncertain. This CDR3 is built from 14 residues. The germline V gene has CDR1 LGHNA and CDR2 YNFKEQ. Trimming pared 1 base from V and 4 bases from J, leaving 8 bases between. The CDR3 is CASSQGHPNQPQHF. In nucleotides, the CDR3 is TGTGCCAGCAGCCAAGGACACCCTAATCAGCCCCAGCATTTT.

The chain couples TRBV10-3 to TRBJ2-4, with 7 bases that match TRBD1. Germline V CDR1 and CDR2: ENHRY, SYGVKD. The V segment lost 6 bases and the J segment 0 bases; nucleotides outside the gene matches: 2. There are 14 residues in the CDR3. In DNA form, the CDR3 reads TGTGCCATCAGCGGGACAGAAGCCAAAAACATTCAGTACTTC. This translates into CAISGTEAKNIQYF.

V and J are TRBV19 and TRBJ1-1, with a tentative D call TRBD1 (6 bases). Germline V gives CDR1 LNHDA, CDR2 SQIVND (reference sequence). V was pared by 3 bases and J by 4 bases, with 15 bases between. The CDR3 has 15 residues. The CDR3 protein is CASSIGFQGSTEAFF. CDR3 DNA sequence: TGTGCCAGTAGTATTGGCTTTCAGGGGAGCACTGAAGCTTTCTTT.

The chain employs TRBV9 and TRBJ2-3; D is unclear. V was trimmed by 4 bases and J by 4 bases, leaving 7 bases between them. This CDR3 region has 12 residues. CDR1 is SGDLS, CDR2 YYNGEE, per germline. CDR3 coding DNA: TGTGCCAGCAGCCCAAGGCCAGATACGCAGTATTTT. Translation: CASSPRPDTQYF. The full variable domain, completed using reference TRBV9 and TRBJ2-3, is DSGVTQTPKHLITATGQRVTLRCSPRSGDLSVYWYQQSLDQGLQFLIQYYNGEERAKGNILERFSAQQFPDLHSELNLSSLELGDSALYFCASSPRPDTQYFGPGTRLTVL.

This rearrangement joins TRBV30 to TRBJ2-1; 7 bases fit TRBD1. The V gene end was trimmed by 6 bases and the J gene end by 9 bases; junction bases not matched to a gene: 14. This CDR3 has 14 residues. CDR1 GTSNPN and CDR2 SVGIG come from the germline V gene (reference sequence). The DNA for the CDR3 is TGTGCCTGCAAACGACAGGGTCGAGGTGCTGAGCAGTTCTTC. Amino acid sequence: CACKRQGRGAEQFF.

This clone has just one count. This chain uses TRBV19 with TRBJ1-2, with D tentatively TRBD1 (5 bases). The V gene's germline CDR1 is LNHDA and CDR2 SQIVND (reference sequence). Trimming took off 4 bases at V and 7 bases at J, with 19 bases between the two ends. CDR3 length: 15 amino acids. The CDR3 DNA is TGTGCCAGTAGTACTTTCGCGCAGGGTAAAGGTGGCTACACCTTC. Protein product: CASSTFAQGKGGYTF. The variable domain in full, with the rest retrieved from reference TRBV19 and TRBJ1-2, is DGGITQSPKYLFRKEGQNVTLSCEQNLNHDAMYWYRQDPGQGLRLIYYSQIVNDFQKGDIAEGYSVSREKKESFPLTVTSAQKNPTAFYLCASSTFAQGKGGYTFGSGTRLTVV.